This TCR beta chain was retrieved from a study of shared clonotypes between healthy human individuals. Study in general: The donors, two women and a few men, were aged 18 to 49.

In the case of this clone: Its antigen is undetermined.

The germline CDR1 and CDR2 sequences are LGHNT and FRNRAP. This CDR3 region has 15 residues. Trimming took 1 base from V and 2 from J; bases not matched to a gene: 2. Donors were healthy HIV-negative adults without recent acute infections or vaccinations. Both subsets, CD45RA+ naive and CD45RA-negative memory, were split from the CD4+ cells. Study-wide findings and caveats: Sequencing depth was expected to affect clonotype sharing among donors.

Only in-frame clones appear in the TCRdb table, and some are missing; sequencing was by immunoSEQ multiplex PCR. The sample carries about 1.5 million clones, roughly 97% recorded once. The receptor comes from a man between 25 and 39 years old in good health. Sequenced: naive CD4+ T cells sorted from blood. Subset of the sample: CD45RA+ positively selected. The J gene is TRBJ2-3, the V gene TRBV12-5, with 8 bases lining up with TRBD1. The CDR3 region has the DNA TGTGCTAGTGGTTTGGGACAGGGGTTCACAGATACGCAGTATTTT. It is translated as CASGLGQGFTDTQYF.